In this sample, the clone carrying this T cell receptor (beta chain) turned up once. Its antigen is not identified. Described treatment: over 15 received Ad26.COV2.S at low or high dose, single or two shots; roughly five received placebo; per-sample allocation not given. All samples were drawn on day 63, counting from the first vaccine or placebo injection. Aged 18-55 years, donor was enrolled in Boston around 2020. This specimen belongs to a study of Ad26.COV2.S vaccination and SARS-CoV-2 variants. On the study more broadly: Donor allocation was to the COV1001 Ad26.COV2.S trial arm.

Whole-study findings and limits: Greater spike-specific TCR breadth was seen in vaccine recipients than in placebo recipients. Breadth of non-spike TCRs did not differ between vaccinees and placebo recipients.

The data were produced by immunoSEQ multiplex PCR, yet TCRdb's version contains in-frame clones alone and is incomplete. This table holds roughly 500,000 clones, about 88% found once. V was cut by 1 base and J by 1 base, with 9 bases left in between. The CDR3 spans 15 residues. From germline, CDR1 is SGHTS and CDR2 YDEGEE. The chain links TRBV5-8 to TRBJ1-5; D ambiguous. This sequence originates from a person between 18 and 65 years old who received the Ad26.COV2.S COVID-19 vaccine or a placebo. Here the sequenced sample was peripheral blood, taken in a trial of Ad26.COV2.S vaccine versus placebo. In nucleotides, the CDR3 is TGTGCCAGCAGCTTGTTTCTCCAGAGCAATCAGCCCCAGCATTTT. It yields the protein CASSLFLQSNQPQHF.